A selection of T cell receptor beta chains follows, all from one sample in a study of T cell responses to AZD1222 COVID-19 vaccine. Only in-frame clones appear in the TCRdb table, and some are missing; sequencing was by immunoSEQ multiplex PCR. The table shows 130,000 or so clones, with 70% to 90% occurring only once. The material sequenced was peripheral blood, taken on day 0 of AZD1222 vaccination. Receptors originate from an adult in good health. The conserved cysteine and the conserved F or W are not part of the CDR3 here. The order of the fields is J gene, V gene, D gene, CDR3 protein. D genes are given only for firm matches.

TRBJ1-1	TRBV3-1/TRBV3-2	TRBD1	ASCYRQGVTEAF
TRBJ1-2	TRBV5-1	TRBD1	ASSRGDRGQTYGYT
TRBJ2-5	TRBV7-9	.	ASSQGGNQETQY
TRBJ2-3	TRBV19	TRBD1	ASRGYTGTGLYTTDTQY
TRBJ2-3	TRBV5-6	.	ASSSNPGTYTDTQY
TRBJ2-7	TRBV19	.	AKIGGKNYEQY
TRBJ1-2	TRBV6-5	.	ASSYSHDGNLYGYT
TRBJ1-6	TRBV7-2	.	ASSLDFGGISSPLH
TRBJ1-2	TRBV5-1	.	ASSLARGSSLRGYT
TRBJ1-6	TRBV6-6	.	ASSYRAYNSPLH
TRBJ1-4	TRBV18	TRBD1	ASSPLPQDRVL
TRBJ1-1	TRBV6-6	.	ASSYREAF
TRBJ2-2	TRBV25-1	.	ASSVGGSGELF
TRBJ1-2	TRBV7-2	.	ASSLGFVFGYT
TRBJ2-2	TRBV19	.	ASSIVPGATGELF
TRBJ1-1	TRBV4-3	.	ASSQGNTEAF
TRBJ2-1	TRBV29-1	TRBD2	SVGGQGLSGRATEQF
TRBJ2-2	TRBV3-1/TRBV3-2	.	ASRWRKGATTGELF
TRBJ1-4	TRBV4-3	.	ASSYHINEKLF
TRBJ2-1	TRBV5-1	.	ASSPRTDGYNEQF
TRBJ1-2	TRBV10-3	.	AISESPQSVASRGYT
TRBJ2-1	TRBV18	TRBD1	ASSPWPLQGATTYNEQF
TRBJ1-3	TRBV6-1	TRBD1	ASSELDRESGNTIY
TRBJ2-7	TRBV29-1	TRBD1	SVEDRTGVYEQY
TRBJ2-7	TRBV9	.	ASSVGPSSYEQY
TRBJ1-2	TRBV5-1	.	ASSLSAAVYGYT
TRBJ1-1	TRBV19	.	ASSTRGVNTEAF
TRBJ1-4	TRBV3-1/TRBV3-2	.	ASSQGPSDNEKLF
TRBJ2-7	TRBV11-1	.	ASSLDSTRSEQY
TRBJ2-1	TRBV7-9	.	ASSLRLGRSTDEQF
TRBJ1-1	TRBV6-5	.	ASSHSLNTEAF
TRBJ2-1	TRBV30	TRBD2	ACRTSGSNEQF
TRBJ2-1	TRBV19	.	ASSYMDEQF
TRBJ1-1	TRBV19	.	ASSQVMNTEAF
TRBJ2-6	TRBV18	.	ASSPMGSGANVLT
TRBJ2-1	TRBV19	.	ASSAGHADNEQF
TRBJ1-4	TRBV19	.	ASSLRLSHEKLF
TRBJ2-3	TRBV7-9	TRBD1	ASSSSGGVWDTQY
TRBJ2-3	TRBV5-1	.	ASSLGIDRLMTDTQY
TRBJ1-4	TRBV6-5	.	ASSLLPGKGKLF
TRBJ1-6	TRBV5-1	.	ASSSRTVLNSPLH
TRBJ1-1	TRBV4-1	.	ASSQDFTEAF
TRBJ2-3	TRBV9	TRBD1	ASSVGGQGTTDTQY
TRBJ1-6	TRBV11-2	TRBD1	ASGTLGQYNSPLH
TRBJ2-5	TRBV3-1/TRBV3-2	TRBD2	ASSPGLAVYQETQY
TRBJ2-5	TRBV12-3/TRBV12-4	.	ASSRGAQETQY
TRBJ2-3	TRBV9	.	ASSPTPRTDTQY
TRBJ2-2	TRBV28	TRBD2	ASSFSDGRARGELF
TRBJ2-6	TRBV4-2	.	ASSARGVGANVLT
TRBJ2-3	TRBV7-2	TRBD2	ASSFRTGGRTDTQY
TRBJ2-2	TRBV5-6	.	ASSLVGGLTGELF
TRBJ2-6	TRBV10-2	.	ASIEVYRSGANVLT
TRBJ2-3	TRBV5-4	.	ASEGGPDTQY
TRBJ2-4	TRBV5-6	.	ASSLGRRGDIQY
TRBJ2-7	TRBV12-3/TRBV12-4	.	ASSLYEQY
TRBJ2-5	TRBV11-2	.	ASTLKWPGTQY
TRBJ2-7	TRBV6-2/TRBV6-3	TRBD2	ASSTGTSSHEQY